Following are 24 T cell receptor beta chains from one sample sequenced in a study of T cell repertoires in cytomegalovirus infection. TCRdb processed the reads anew with MiXCR; each CDR3 protein has one entry. Found here are hundreds of thousands of distinct CDR3 sequences, 31% of them singletons; the top ten hold under 15%. Their target antigens are unknown. The sequenced sample was cultured CD8+ T cells from PBMCs, obtained from culture after CMV antigen stimulation. These receptors originate from a human donor in good health (CMV status not recorded). Some clones in this sample may be carry-over from other donors' samples.

This clonotype was seen repeatedly, ten times or more. The chain combines TRBV12-3 or TRBV12-4 with TRBJ2-3, with 8 positions matching TRBD2. This CDR3 comprises 15 residues. Trimming at V came to 6 bases and at J to 2 bases, leaving 7 bases not matched to a gene. CDR3 region: CASRITGGPTDTQYF. CDR3 nucleotides: TGTGCCAGCAGGATAACGGGGGGGCCCACAGATACGCAGTATTTT.

The J gene is TRBJ2-5, the V gene TRBV28, with TRBD2 matching 7 bases. The ends lost 6 bases at V and 5 bases at J; junction bases unmatched: 9. Germline CDR1 reads MDHEN; CDR2 reads SYDVKM. The CDR3 runs to 14 residues. CDR3 in DNA: TGTGCCAGCAGATCCGGAGCGGGGTTGGAGACCCAGTACTTC. It codes for CASRSGAGLETQYF. The complete variable domain, with remaining parts taken from reference TRBV28 and TRBJ2-5, reads DVKVTQSSRYLVKRTGEKVFLECVQDMDHENMFWYRQDPGLGLRLIYFSYDVKMKEKGDIPEGYSVSREKKERFSLILESASTNQTSMYLCASRSGAGLETQYFGPGTRLLVL.

This clonotype was detected a few times. The chain links TRBV4-3 to TRBJ2-2, with D uncertain. Trimming took off 0 bases at V and 0 bases at J, with 11 bases between the two ends. Germline V gene data show CDR1 as LGHNA and CDR2 as YSLEER. This CDR3 comprises 17 residues. The CDR3 protein is CASSQDTFTANTGELFF. CDR3 bases: TGCGCCAGCAGCCAAGATACTTTTACCGCGAACACCGGGGAGCTGTTTTTT.

Comments on this clonotype: The junction differs from germline at one of its ends, possibly a read error. The chain recombines TRBV7-2 with TRBJ1-3, with D possibly being TRBD1 (5 bases). Per the germline V gene, CDR1 is SGHTA and CDR2 is FQGNSA. This CDR3 region has 16 residues. CDR3 sequence: CASSPQEGNPGNAIYF. The CDR3 DNA is TGTGCCAGCAGCCCACAGGAGGGAAACCCTGGAAACGCCATATATTTT.

This clonotype has a single count. This chain connects TRBV9 to TRBJ2-1, with D possibly TRBD1 on 6 matching bases. V was pared by 0 bases and J by 8 bases, with 15 bases between. CDR1 is SGDLS and CDR2 is YYNGEE in the germline V gene. The CDR3 is made up of 15 amino acids. The CDR3 coding sequence is TGTGCCAGCAGCGTAGATGGCAGGGGCTCGGATGAGCAGTTCTTC. It translates to CASSVDGRGSDEQFF.

The chain combines TRBV12-3 or TRBV12-4 with TRBJ1-1, with no clear D. Trimming left V 2 bases short and J 3 bases short, with 19 bases between. This CDR3 has 17 residues. The CDR3 spells CASSLSSRSGRDTEAFF. The CDR3 coding sequence is TGTGCCAGCAGTTTAAGTTCTCGGTCAGGTCGGGACACTGAAGCTTTCTTT.

This clonotype was seen a few times. The rearrangement links TRBV6-6 to TRBJ2-3; D is unresolved. V dropped 4 bases and J dropped 3 bases, with 14 bases sitting between them. Germline CDR1 reads MNHNY; CDR2 reads SVGAGI (reference sequence). CDR3 length: 15 amino acids. For the CDR3, the DNA is TGTGCCAGCAGTTTCGGCTTCGGAAGGACAGATACGCAGTATTTT. The encoded protein is CASSFGFGRTDTQYF.

This clonotype was counted at least ten times. The rearrangement uses TRBV12-3 or TRBV12-4 and TRBJ2-3; 10 positions match TRBD2. V lost 6 bases to trimming and J lost 6 bases; unmatched junction nucleotides: 0. CDR3 length: 12 residues. The CDR3 sequence is CASRLAGDTQYF. As DNA, the CDR3 is TGTGCCAGCAGACTAGCGGGGGATACGCAGTATTTT.

This chain joins TRBV12-3 or TRBV12-4 and TRBJ1-2; 9 bases are shared with TRBD1. The V segment lost 6 bases and the J segment 8 bases; nucleotides outside the gene matches: 10. The CDR3 totals 14 residues. CDR3 sequence reads: CASSTPGTGKGYTF. DNA for the CDR3: TGTGCCAGCAGCACCCCCGGGACAGGGAAAGGCTACACCTTC.

The rearrangement links TRBV12-3 or TRBV12-4 to TRBJ2-7; D call uncertain. The CDR3 has 11 residues. The V end was cut by 6 bases, the J end by 3 bases, with 6 bases between. The CDR3 loop reads CASSPYYEQYV. As DNA, the CDR3 is TGTGCCAGCAGCCCTTACTACGAGCAGTACGTC.

The chain combines TRBV19 with TRBJ1-6, with a weak D call TRBD1 (6 bases). The germline CDR1 and CDR2 sequences are LNHDA and SQIVND (reference sequence). The V and J ends lost 6 bases and 7 bases respectively, with 25 bases between them. This CDR3 is built from 18 residues. In DNA, the CDR3 is TGTGCCAGTAGGCCCCTTAGGGGGATCGGGCCGGGAAATTCACCCCTCCACTTT. It is translated as CASRPLRGIGPGNSPLHF.

J is TRBJ2-1 and V is TRBV27; 11 bases match TRBD2. V was clipped by 0 bases and J by 2 bases; unmatched bases: 3. Germline V CDR1 and CDR2: MNHEY, SMNVEV (reference sequence). The CDR3 is made up of 17 amino acids. CDR3 sequence: CASSLSASGGPYNEQFF. CDR3 in DNA: TGTGCCAGCAGTTTATCGGCTAGCGGGGGGCCCTACAATGAGCAGTTCTTC.

The J gene is TRBJ2-2, the V gene TRBV11-3; TRBD1 matches at 8 bases. The CDR3 is 16 residues long. J lost 1 base, V lost 5 bases, and 6 bases had no gene match. Germline CDR1 is SGHNT and CDR2 is YENEEA. The CDR3: CASSPRDRKNTGELFF. The CDR3, as DNA: TGTGCCAGCAGCCCTAGGGACAGGAAGAACACCGGGGAGCTGTTTTTT.

This clonotype was counted a few times. This chain links TRBV5-5 with TRBJ2-2; D is perhaps TRBD1 (6 bases). The CDR3 runs to 16 residues. V lost 4 bases, J lost 6 bases, and 19 bases lay in between. Per the germline V gene, CDR1 is SGHKS and CDR2 is YYEKEE (reference sequence). CDR3 bases: TGTGCCAGCAGCCAACTACAGGGACCTAACGCCGGGGAGCTGTTTTTT. As protein: CASSQLQGPNAGELFF.

The chain uses TRBV24-1 and TRBJ2-3, with a possible D match to TRBD2 (5 bases). The CDR3 is made up of 18 amino acids. V lost 2 bases and J lost 3, with 20 bases in between. Germline V gene data show CDR1 as KGHDR and CDR2 as SFDVKD. Written as DNA, the CDR3 is TGTGCCACCAGTGATTCCTTCCTGGCGGGCGGTTCAACAGATACGCAGTATTTT. Encoded protein: CATSDSFLAGGSTDTQYF.

The V and J genes are TRBV7-6 and TRBJ2-3; D not resolved. V lost 1 base and J 2 bases, leaving 10 bases between the germline ends. The CDR3 length is 15 residues. Germline CDR1 SGHVS, CDR2 FNYEAQ. The CDR3 nucleotides read TGTGCCAGCAGCTTAGAAACGGAGTACACAGATACGCAGTATTTT. Protein: CASSLETEYTDTQYF.

V is TRBV12-3 or TRBV12-4 and J is TRBJ1-2; D unclear. Trimming removed 7 bases at V and 1 base at J, with 10 bases between. The CDR3 length is 13 residues. CDR3: CASTWALNYGYTF. The CDR3 region has the DNA TGTGCCAGCACTTGGGCCCTTAACTATGGCTACACCTTC.

V and J are TRBV11-2 and TRBJ2-7; no clear D gene. The germline gives CDR1 SGHAT, CDR2 FQNNGV. The length of the CDR3 is 16 residues. DNA for the CDR3: TGTACCAGCAGCTTAGATCCCGCTATAATCCCCTACGAGCAGTACGTC. Its protein product is CTSSLDPAIIPYEQYV.

The chain links TRBV10-3 to TRBJ1-2; TRBD1 might be the D (5 bases). The V end was cut by 3 bases, the J end by 0 bases, with 11 bases between. The CDR3 contains 15 residues. Germline V gene sequence: CDR1 ENHRY, CDR2 SYGVKD. CDR3 nucleotides: TGTGCCATCAGTGATGGGACGGCTACTAACTATGGCTACACCTTC. This gives the protein CAISDGTATNYGYTF.

The chain combines TRBV5-5 with TRBJ2-7, with 9 bases identical to TRBD1. This CDR3 is 14 amino acids long. The trim removed 4 bases at V and 4 bases at J, leaving 6 bases unmatched. Looked up from germline, CDR1 is SGHKS and CDR2 is YYEKEE (reference sequence). The CDR3 reads CASSLGQGRYEQYV. The CDR3 DNA reads TGTGCCAGCAGCCTTGGACAGGGGAGATACGAGCAGTACGTC.

The chain is built from TRBV7-8 and TRBJ2-7; D is uncertain. Trimming took 3 bases from V and 5 from J, leaving 14 bases between them. There are 14 residues in the CDR3. Germline CDR1 is SGHVS and CDR2 is FQNEAQ. CDR3 region: CASSFRAPENEQYF. The CDR3 region has the DNA TGTGCCAGCAGCTTTAGGGCTCCGGAAAACGAGCAGTACTTC.

This clonotype was seen a handful of times. This rearrangement joins TRBV19 to TRBJ2-1, with 8 bases lining up with TRBD2. J was trimmed by 7 bases and V by 11 bases; bases with no gene match: 7. The CDR3 spans 12 residues. CDR1 LNHDA and CDR2 SQIVND come from the germline V gene (reference sequence). CDR3 bases: TGTGCCGCCGGGGGGGCGGAAAATGAGCAGTTCTTC. Translation gives CAAGGAENEQFF.

At least ten counts were recorded for this clonotype. The rearrangement uses TRBV4-3 and TRBJ2-3; tentative D call: TRBD2 (6 bases). Trimming left V 2 bases short and J 2 bases short, with 14 bases between. The CDR3 loop spans 16 amino acids. Per the germline V gene, CDR1 is LGHNA and CDR2 is YSLEER. The CDR3: CASSQRLVVPTDTQYF. DNA of the CDR3: TGCGCCAGCAGCCAACGACTAGTTGTACCCACAGATACGCAGTATTTT.

This clonotype came up many times. This rearrangement joins TRBV7-9 to TRBJ2-7; D unclear. Germline assignment: CDR1 SEHNR and CDR2 FQNEAQ (reference sequence). This CDR3 region has 15 residues. Deletions cut 5 bases from V and 1 base from J, with 15 bases between. CDR3 bases: TGTGCCAGCAGCCTAGGTACGATCGAGTCCTACGAGCAGTACGTC. Translation: CASSLGTIESYEQYV.